This T cell receptor (beta chain) was documented in a study of blood T cell repertoires in COVID-19. Study details: The analysed material was cDNA or gDNA that came from T cells, B-cell-depleted T cells, or PBMCs.

In the study's own analysis: How many nucleated cells were present was estimated from reference gene primer amplification. Data came from immunoSEQ multiplex PCR; TCRdb stores just in-frame clones and leaves some out. Clone size and the V and J calls come from that table; the DNA yielded D and trimming. The data show more than 35,000 clones, about 80% seen once. This CDR3 has 13 residues. Deletions cut 6 bases from V and 0 bases from J, with 11 bases between. Germline CDR1 is SQVTM and CDR2 is ANQGSEA. The chain combines TRBV29-1 with TRBJ2-5; D is possibly TRBD1 (6 bases). The clonotype originates from an older man with active or convalescent COVID-19. Sequenced: peripheral blood. CDR3 coding DNA: TGCAGCGTACACCGGGACAACCAAGAGACCCAGTACTTC. Residues: CSVHRDNQETQYF.